This T cell receptor (beta chain) comes out of a study of T cell responses to AZD1222 COVID-19 vaccine. The CDR3 is 17 residues long. V lost 0 bases and J 0 bases, leaving 11 bases between the germline ends. CDR1 and CDR2 (germline): MGHRA, YSYEKL. A single count supports this clone. Its antigen is still unknown. The table came from immunoSEQ multiplex PCR; TCRdb's copy has only in-frame clones and leaves some out. This table has some 70,000 clones, around 83% appearing once. Study-level points and caveats: Possibly, clonal diversity was underestimated; donors were largely white British and included more females. Without day 14 samples, only post-peak T cell repertoires were studied. Nearly half of spike-specific TCRs reportedly target variant regions that are unmutated in the B.1.351 and B.1.1.7 variants.

Sequencing used peripheral blood, obtained on day 0 of AZD1222 vaccination. This receptor was obtained from an adult in good health. V gene TRBV4-1 combines with J gene TRBJ1-4; no reliable D call. The CDR3 protein is CASSQDPQAATNEKLFF. For the CDR3, the DNA is TGCGCCAGCAGCCAAGATCCCCAGGCTGCAACTAATGAAAAACTGTTTTTT.